This entry is about one TCR beta chain. These data come from a study of hypomethylating agent response in myelodysplastic syndrome. The germline gives CDR1 LNHNV, CDR2 YYDKDF (reference sequence). CDR3 length: 15 residues. The V and J ends lost 1 base and 4 bases respectively, with 14 bases between them. Profiling relied on immunoSEQ multiplex PCR, and the TCRdb table lists in-frame clones only, not all of them. The data show about 3,600 clones, roughly 78% seen once. The chain links TRBV15 to TRBJ2-7; tentative D call: TRBD1 (6 bases). Sample: bone marrow, taken before or after starting hypomethylating agent treatment for myelodysplastic syndrome (not recorded which). The sequence derives from a human donor with myelodysplastic syndrome. CDR3 sequence (DNA): TGTGCCACCAGCAGAGTGGACAGATCGATATACGAGCAGTACTTC. Translating gives CATSRVDRSIYEQYF.